This is a list of T cell receptor beta chains from one sample in a study of blood T cell repertoires in COVID-19. Sequencing used immunoSEQ multiplex PCR; TCRdb keeps in-frame clones, though not all of them. Of under 300,000 clones listed, more than 70% are singletons. Sequencing used peripheral blood. These receptors were obtained from a man older than 75 with acute or convalescent COVID-19. Each CDR3 is given with its conserved first and last residue. Fields, in order: J gene, V gene, D gene, clone size, CDR3 protein, CDR3 DNA. The D gene is left open where the match is weak. Expanded clones are given a class, and other clones once, few, many or no size at all.

TRBJ1-6,TRBV19,TRBD1,NA,CASSDDRGSPLHF,TGTGCCAGTAGTGACGACAGGGGTTCACCCCTCCACTTT
TRBJ2-3,TRBV5-1,TRBD1,NA,CASSLGTGDPSTDTQYF,TGCGCCAGCAGCCTGGGGACAGGGGACCCTAGCACAGATACGCAGTATTTT
TRBJ1-1,TRBV18,NA,once,CASSPSTGAQTEAFF,TGTGCCAGCTCACCTTCGACAGGAGCTCAAACTGAAGCTTTCTTT
TRBJ1-1,TRBV6-6,TRBD1,NA,CASRGDRVSTEAFF,TGTGCCAGCAGGGGGGACAGGGTAAGCACTGAAGCTTTCTTT
TRBJ2-7,TRBV9,NA,NA,CASSVDRGTYEQYF,TGTGCCAGCAGCGTAGATCGGGGGACCTACGAGCAGTACTTC
TRBJ2-3,TRBV6-5,TRBD1,NA,CASSSDRGGVGDTQYF,TGTGCCAGCAGTTCCGACAGGGGCGGGGTGGGAGATACGCAGTATTTT
TRBJ2-1,TRBV4-3,TRBD1,NA,CASSQGTGERDEQFF,TGCGCCAGCAGCCAAGGGACAGGGGAGCGGGATGAGCAGTTCTTC
TRBJ2-1,TRBV7-8,TRBD1,NA,CASSLGQGSAASSYNEQFF,TGTGCCAGCAGCTTAGGACAGGGAAGCGCCGCTAGCTCCTACAATGAGCAGTTCTTC
TRBJ1-6,TRBV28,NA,NA,CASGGSSYNSPLHF,TGTGCCAGCGGGGGGAGCTCCTATAATTCACCCCTCCACTTT
TRBJ1-2,TRBV6-5,NA,NA,CASTRQLHGYTF,TGTGCCAGCACCCGACAGTTACATGGCTACACCTTC
TRBJ1-6,TRBV7-9,NA,NA,CASSLAGQSNSPLHF,TGTGCCAGCAGCTTAGCCGGACAGAGTAATTCACCCCTCCACTTT
TRBJ2-2,TRBV3-1/TRBV3-2,NA,NA,CASSQEGLNTGELFF,TGTGCCAGCAGCCAAGAGGGCCTAAACACCGGGGAGCTGTTTTTT
TRBJ2-3,TRBV13,NA,NA,CASSLGQANTQYF,TGTGCCAGCAGCTTAGGCCAAGCAAATACGCAGTATTTT
TRBJ1-5,TRBV4-1,NA,NA,CASSPQADNQPQHF,TGCGCCAGCAGCCCCCAGGCCGACAATCAGCCCCAGCATTTT
TRBJ2-2,TRBV6-5,NA,NA,CASSALADTGELFF,TGTGCCAGCAGCGCCTTGGCAGACACCGGGGAGCTGTTTTTT
TRBJ1-6,TRBV7-9,NA,NA,CASSDIPGSPLHF,TGTGCCAGCAGCGACATCCCCGGTTCACCCCTCCACTTT
TRBJ1-2,TRBV3-1/TRBV3-2,NA,NA,CASSQDDKRYYGYTF,TGTGCCAGCAGCCAAGATGACAAACGGTACTATGGCTACACCTTC
TRBJ1-1,TRBV9,NA,NA,CASSVDPQGGMNTEAFF,TGTGCCAGCAGCGTAGATCCCCAGGGAGGTATGAACACTGAAGCTTTCTTT
TRBJ1-1,TRBV3-1/TRBV3-2,NA,NA,CASSQTESTHTEAFF,TGTGCCAGCAGCCAAACAGAATCGACACACACTGAAGCTTTCTTT
TRBJ2-1,TRBV28,NA,NA,CASSFSLSSYNEQFF,TGTGCCAGCAGTTTCTCACTGAGCTCCTACAATGAGCAGTTCTTC
TRBJ2-7,TRBV5-1,TRBD1,NA,CASSSGTGPLSFSEQYF,TGCGCCAGCAGCTCCGGGACAGGGCCCCTATCTTTCTCCGAGCAGTACTTC
TRBJ1-1,TRBV6-5,NA,NA,CASSHREGNTEAFF,TGTGCCAGCAGCCACAGGGAGGGGAACACTGAAGCTTTCTTT
TRBJ1-1,TRBV5-1,NA,NA,CASNPGTMNTEAFF,TGCGCCAGCAACCCGGGGACTATGAACACTGAAGCTTTCTTT
TRBJ1-2,TRBV29-1,NA,NA,CSVSDINYGYTF,TGCAGCGTCAGTGACATTAACTATGGCTACACCTTC
TRBJ1-4,TRBV6-5,TRBD1,NA,CASRSSGTGGEKLFF,TGTGCCAGCAGATCCTCCGGGACAGGTGGGGAAAAACTGTTTTTT
TRBJ2-6,TRBV19,NA,NA,CASSLPVSGANVLTF,TGTGCCAGTAGCCTCCCCGTATCTGGGGCCAACGTCCTGACTTTC
TRBJ1-2,TRBV19,NA,NA,CASSEVANYGYTF,TGTGCCAGTAGTGAAGTCGCGAACTATGGCTACACCTTC
TRBJ2-4,TRBV18,NA,NA,CASSQLTENIQYF,TGTGCCAGCTCACAACTGACAGAAAACATTCAGTACTTC
TRBJ1-6,TRBV6-5,NA,NA,CASSYSALSNSPLHF,TGTGCCAGCAGTTACTCGGCCCTCTCAAATTCACCCCTCCACTTT
TRBJ1-6,TRBV7-2,NA,NA,CASSLEGRVPYSPLHF,TGTGCCAGCAGCTTAGAAGGTCGGGTACCTTATTCACCCCTCCACTTT
TRBJ1-1,TRBV29-1,NA,NA,CSVDRGGDEAFF,TGCAGCGTTGATCGAGGGGGGGATGAAGCTTTCTTT
TRBJ1-2,TRBV28,TRBD1,NA,CATGQGQGGYTF,TGTGCCACAGGACAGGGGCAGGGAGGCTACACCTTC
TRBJ1-1,TRBV28,NA,NA,CASSSLREAFF,TGTGCCAGCAGTTCCCTCCGTGAAGCTTTCTTT
TRBJ1-5,TRBV7-2,NA,NA,CASSQQGSYQPQHF,TGTGCCAGCAGCCAACAGGGAAGTTATCAGCCCCAGCATTTT
TRBJ1-3,TRBV9,NA,once,CASSVVGSSGNTIYF,TGTGCCAGCAGCGTAGTAGGGAGCTCTGGAAACACCATATATTTT
TRBJ1-2,TRBV5-1,TRBD1,NA,CASRTYSDREGYTF,TGCGCCAGCAGGACCTATTCGGACAGGGAAGGCTACACCTTC
TRBJ1-1,TRBV10-3,NA,NA,CAISEVVNTEAFF,TGTGCCATCAGTGAAGTAGTGAACACTGAAGCTTTCTTT
TRBJ1-5,TRBV12-3/TRBV12-4,NA,NA,CAIAKESRQPQHF,TGTGCCATCGCAAAGGAGAGTCGACAGCCCCAGCATTTT
TRBJ2-1,TRBV29-1,NA,once,CSVEDREDGRHNEQFF,TGCAGCGTTGAAGATCGGGAAGACGGACGCCACAATGAGCAGTTCTTC
TRBJ2-1,TRBV3-1/TRBV3-2,TRBD2,NA,CASTGLAGAAEQFF,TGTGCCAGCACCGGACTAGCGGGAGCGGCTGAGCAGTTCTTC
TRBJ1-6,TRBV7-9,NA,once,CASSLSGGQINSPLHF,TGTGCCAGCAGCTTATCGGGAGGACAGATTAATTCACCCCTCCACTTT
TRBJ2-4,TRBV5-1,NA,NA,CASSLTVAKNIQYF,TGCGCCAGCAGCTTAACTGTAGCCAAAAACATTCAGTACTTC
TRBJ2-7,TRBV28,TRBD1,NA,CASSPSRGPFSEQYF,TGTGCCAGCAGTCCGTCCAGGGGGCCTTTTTCCGAGCAGTACTTC
TRBJ1-5,TRBV28,NA,NA,CASSRSDSSNQPQHF,TGTGCCAGCAGTAGATCGGACAGCAGCAATCAGCCCCAGCATTTT
TRBJ2-7,TRBV28,NA,NA,CASSSSVYEQYF,TGTGCCAGCAGTTCTTCAGTCTACGAGCAGTACTTC
TRBJ1-3,TRBV4-1,NA,NA,CASSQEGARNTIYF,TGCGCCAGCAGCCAAGAAGGGGCCAGAAACACCATATATTTT
TRBJ2-3,TRBV6-5,NA,NA,CASSYPVGGPDTQYF,TGTGCCAGCAGTTACCCGGTGGGGGGTCCAGATACGCAGTATTTT
TRBJ1-5,TRBV6-5,TRBD1,NA,CASRGTGKEQPQHF,TGTGCCAGCAGGGGGACAGGGAAGGAGCAGCCCCAGCATTTT
TRBJ2-2,TRBV3-1/TRBV3-2,NA,NA,CASSQAPSGELFF,TGTGCCAGCAGCCAAGCGCCCAGCGGGGAGCTGTTTTTT
TRBJ1-5,TRBV6-5,TRBD1,NA,CASTAEDRAQPQHF,TGTGCCAGCACTGCTGAGGACAGGGCTCAGCCCCAGCATTTT
TRBJ2-7,TRBV6-2/TRBV6-3,NA,once,CASSLLRGGEQYF,TGTGCCAGCAGTTTACTCCGGGGAGGCGAGCAGTACTTC